The next 17 T cell receptor beta chains were all read from a single sample in a study of blood T cells in healthy people across ages. The use of a sample-barcoded 5' primer and a J-beta primer mix characterized a second PCR of about 7 to 12 cycles. MiXCR, run by TCRdb on the 5' RACE reads, gives a single entry per CDR3 protein. The sample has some 1.6 million distinct CDR3 sequences; roughly 32% are singletons. Specimen: blood. These receptors were obtained from a woman in her twenties or thirties in good health.

This clonotype was seen once. The junction departs from germline at one end; a sequencing error may be responsible. The rearrangement uses TRBV5-1 and TRBJ2-5; 7 bases match TRBD2. Germline CDR1 and CDR2: SGHRS and YFSETQ. CDR3 size: 15 residues. The CDR3 coding sequence is TGCGCCAGCAGCCGGGCGGGGGACCCCTGGGAGACCCGGTACTTC. This gives the protein CASSRAGDPWETRYF.

As to this clonotype: Mismatch with germline at one junction end may stem from a read error. The chain employs TRBV11-2 and TRBJ2-3, with 7 nucleotides matching TRBD1. Germline lookup yields CDR1 SGHAT and CDR2 FQNNGV. The CDR3 has 16 residues. The CDR3 reads CASSLGDRAVGDAQYF. CDR3 nucleotides: TGTGCCAGCAGCTTAGGAGACAGGGCAGTGGGAGATGCGCAGTATTTT.

Many counts were recorded for this clonotype. The gene calls are TRBV6-5 and TRBJ2-5; TRBD1 matches at 10 bases. The V segment lost 5 bases and the J segment 9 bases; nucleotides outside the gene matches: 3. This CDR3 has 12 amino acids. Per germline, CDR1 MNHEY and CDR2 SVGAGI. DNA for the CDR3: TGTGCCAGCAGTGGGACAGGGGCGTCCCAGTACTTC. Its protein is CASSGTGASQYF.

Concerning this clonotype: A much more abundant neighbour one base away suggests this may be a read error. This chain connects TRBV20-1 to TRBJ2-3; TRBD2 matches at 9 bases. The CDR3 has 14 residues. Germline loops: CDR1 DFQATT, CDR2 SNEGSKA (reference sequence). Germline trimming cut 6 bases from V and 6 bases from J; bases unmatched to any gene: 10. The CDR3 DNA reads TGCAGTGCGGCCGGGACTAGCTCACATGATACGCAGTATTTT. Translating gives CSAAGTSSHDTQYF.

V usage is TRBV10-3 and J usage is TRBJ1-2, with TRBD1 matching over 8 bases. This CDR3 is built from 15 residues. CDR1 and CDR2 (germline): ENHRY, SYGVKD. The ends lost 0 bases at V and 8 bases at J; junction bases unmatched: 8. CDR3 amino acids: CAISESVQGAGGYTF. CDR3 DNA: TGTGCCATCAGTGAGTCGGTCCAGGGGGCCGGCGGCTACACCTTC.

This clonotype was seen only a few times. This chain joins TRBV6-5 and TRBJ1-2; D is unresolved. The ends were cut back, 0 bases at V and 4 bases at J, with 9 bases in the middle. This CDR3 is 14 amino acids long. Germline V gives CDR1 MNHEY, CDR2 SVGAGI. This chain's CDR3 is CASSYSYSSYGYTF. The CDR3 bases are TGTGCCAGCAGTTACTCATACAGCTCCTATGGCTACACCTTC.

A few counts support this clonotype. The V and J genes are TRBV7-2 and TRBJ1-2, with 7 positions matching TRBD1. V lost 3 bases, J lost 8 bases, and 12 bases stayed unmatched. The CDR3 is 15 residues long. In germline, CDR1 is SGHTA, CDR2 FQGNSA. The CDR3 loop reads CASSLEILRGVGYTF. The CDR3 region has the DNA TGTGCCAGCAGCTTGGAGATCCTCAGGGGGGTCGGCTACACCTTC.

The V gene is TRBV6-5, the J gene TRBJ2-6; TRBD1 aligns across 8 bases. Germline V CDR1 and CDR2: MNHEY, SVGAGI. Trimming at V came to 6 bases and at J to 0 bases, leaving 4 bases not matched to a gene. This CDR3 contains 16 residues. CDR3 in amino acids: CASSRGQASGANVLTF. The CDR3 DNA sequence: TGTGCCAGCAGCAGGGGGCAGGCCTCTGGGGCCAACGTCCTGACTTTC.

The genes are TRBV4-1 and TRBJ2-5; D remains ambiguous. V lost 0 bases to trimming and J lost 2 bases, with 19 bases between them. Germline V gene data show CDR1 as MGHRA and CDR2 as YSYEKL. CDR3 length equals 18 residues. The CDR3 coding sequence is TGCGCCAGCAGCCAAGAAGTTGGGGTCCAAAACAAACAAGAGACCCAGTACTTC. This translates into CASSQEVGVQNKQETQYF.

In this sample, this clonotype turned up a few times. The chain uses TRBV7-2 and TRBJ2-1; D is uncertain. The CDR3 is 15 amino acids. The V gene's germline CDR1 is SGHTA and CDR2 FQGNSA. Trimming shortened V by 2 bases and J by 3 bases, and 11 bases separated the two germline ends. CDR3 amino acids: CASSLRTRHYNEQFF. The DNA of the CDR3 is TGTGCCAGCAGCTTAAGGACCCGTCACTACAATGAGCAGTTCTTC.

The chain carries TRBV7-3 and TRBJ2-5; tentatively, D is TRBD1 (5 bases). CDR1 is SGHTA, CDR2 FQGTGA, per germline. This CDR3 comprises 15 residues. V lost 3 bases to trimming and J lost 3 bases, with 14 bases between them. For the CDR3, the DNA is TGTGCCAGCAGCTTGTGGGGTTCGGACAAAGAGACCCAGTACTTC. Translation: CASSLWGSDKETQYF.

This clonotype was detected only a few times. CDR3: CASSSEDTRYNEQFF. CDR3 sequence (DNA): TGCGCCAGCAGTTCCGAGGACACGAGATACAATGAGCAGTTCTTC. The genes are TRBV5-1 and TRBJ2-1, with a weak D call TRBD1 (5 bases). The CDR3 is 15 residues long. Between the trimmed V and J ends, which lost 5 bases and 4 bases, there was a span of 16 bases. Germline CDR1 reads SGHRS; CDR2 reads YFSETQ.

This clonotype has only a few counts. The chain combines TRBV20-1 with TRBJ1-1; D is unresolved. Trimming cost V 2 bases and J 10 bases, with 11 bases left between them. The CDR3 has 11 amino acids. Per the germline V gene, CDR1 is DFQATT and CDR2 is SNEGSKA (reference sequence). The CDR3 nucleotides are TGCAGTGCTAGAAGTGGGAAGGGAGCTTTCTTT. It yields the protein CSARSGKGAFF.

The rearrangement joins TRBV20-1 to TRBJ1-2, with unresolved D. Trimming cost V 3 bases and J 9 bases, with 35 bases left between them. Per germline, CDR1 DFQATT and CDR2 SNEGSKA (reference sequence). This CDR3 is built from 19 residues. The CDR3 reads CSASAPDFSDRATTISYTF. The CDR3 coding sequence is TGCAGTGCTAGCGCCCCGGACTTCTCAGACCGTGCAACAACTATTAGCTACACCTTC.

The chain joins TRBV20-1 to TRBJ2-5; D uncertain. The ends were cut back, 3 bases at V and 13 bases at J, with 18 bases in the middle. The CDR3 has 12 amino acids. Germline assignment: CDR1 DFQATT and CDR2 SNEGSKA (reference sequence). The CDR3 loop is CSASLPEYERYF. The DNA for the CDR3 is TGCAGTGCTAGTCTCCCCGAGTACGAGCGGTACTTC.

The table lists this clonotype with many counts. The chain has TRBV28 and TRBJ2-7, with D possibly TRBD1 on 6 matching bases. The CDR3 has 14 amino acids. With 2 bases removed from V and 5 bases from J, the gap between germline ends came to 13 bases. Germline CDR1 MDHEN, CDR2 SYDVKM. The CDR3 DNA is TGTGCCAGCAGTTTAGGGGGCAATAGGGACGAGCAGTACTTC. It codes for CASSLGGNRDEQYF.

This clonotype was seen a single time. This chain uses TRBV28 with TRBJ1-2, with 9 bases identical to TRBD1. With 6 bases clipped from V and 4 bases from J, the junction kept 9 bases outside the gene matches. Germline assignment: CDR1 MDHEN and CDR2 SYDVKM. This CDR3 spans 15 amino acids. The CDR3 DNA reads as TGTGCCAGCAGCCCCCGAAGGGACAGGGTCTATGGCTACACCTTC. It translates to CASSPRRDRVYGYTF.